The sequence of this T cell receptor (beta chain) was determined in a study of beta chain features in type 1 diabetes. Study-level points and caveats: Sequencing used cDNA, and cells with high TCR expression could therefore be over-represented. Patients with type 1 diabetes showed fewer VDJ junction insertions and more deletions.

In the case of this clone: Its antigen is as yet unknown.

The study reverse transcribed the entire isolated RNA, so it sequenced expressed TCRB transcripts. Profiled with immunoSEQ multiplex PCR; TCRdb holds only in-frame clones, not every one. The sample shows roughly 380,000 clones, about 18% of them seen only once. Trimming removed 7 bases from V and 9 bases from J, with 18 bases in between. There are 13 residues in the CDR3. Germline loops: CDR1 LNHDA, CDR2 SQIVND (reference sequence). The sequencing sample was made of naive CD4+ T cells from blood. The clonotype comes from a woman under 30 in good health. The chain carries TRBV19 and TRBJ1-1; D possibly corresponds to TRBD1 (6 bases). The CDR3, as DNA: TGTGCCAGTACCAATACGTCGACAGGACAAGCTTTCTTT. Residues: CASTNTSTGQAFF.